This T cell receptor (beta chain) was profiled in a study of regulatory T cells in long-lasting Graves disease. Study-level results: Newly diagnosed disease favored TRBV20-1 and TRBJ2-1 over persistent disease. Shared public clonotypes totalled 2,741 in persistent patients, compared with about 930 in new patients.

This CDR3 is built from 14 residues. Per the germline V gene, CDR1 is LNHDA and CDR2 is SQIVND (reference sequence). Trimming stripped 3 bases from V and 4 bases from J, with 12 bases between. Assembly of TCR beta libraries relied on iRepertoire HTBI primers together with Arm-PCR of CDR3 regions. TCRdb analysed the multiplex PCR reads with MiXCR anew, one entry per CDR3 protein. The sample yields 350,000 to 450,000 distinct CDR3 sequences, around 15% seen once. The time point here: newly diagnosed GD, antithyroid drugs for less than 3 months. The TCR library was prepared using RNA isolated from PBMCs. Notes on this clonotype: The antigen remains unidentified.

The same sample was also used in a study of T cells in Graves' hyperthyroidism and ophthalmopathy. As that study records: Hyperthyroidism patients were newly diagnosed, had disease duration under 2 months, and were aged 18 to 65 years. TCR CDR3 regions were first amplified by RT-PCR with HTBI primers.

The source is a middle-aged man with Graves disease. This chain connects TRBV19 to TRBJ2-5, with a tentative D call TRBD1 (5 bases). This specimen was peripheral blood mononuclear cells (PBMCs), taken at new diagnosis, from a patient treated with antithyroid drugs. The CDR3 bases are TGTGCCAGTAGTATGTCAGGGAATCGAGAGACCCAGTACTTC. Translation: CASSMSGNRETQYF.